The 27 T cell receptor beta chains presented below share a single source sample, sequenced in a study of blood T cell repertoires in COVID-19. This table comes from immunoSEQ multiplex PCR, and its TCRdb copy is limited to in-frame clones, with some not included. Counted here are nearly 25,000 clones, roughly 74% occurring once; the ten biggest clones make up more than 6.5%. Specimen: peripheral blood. Receptor source: a man in his forties or fifties with COVID-19, enrolled during active disease.

The chain has TRBV2 and TRBJ1-5, with 7 nucleotides matching TRBD1. V trimming: 3 bases; J trimming: 8 bases; junction bases outside the gene matches: 7. The CDR3 has 14 amino acids. Looked up from germline, CDR1 is SNHLY and CDR2 is FYNNEI. In DNA, the CDR3 is TGTGCCAGCAGTGACGAGGCAGGGACAGAGCCCCAGCATTTT. The encoded protein is CASSDEAGTEPQHF.

V and J are TRBV6-6 and TRBJ1-1; D is unclear. Trimming took off 3 bases at V and 2 bases at J, with 7 bases between the two ends. CDR1 and CDR2 (germline): MNHNY, SVGAGI (reference sequence). This CDR3 spans 13 amino acids. The CDR3, as DNA: TGTGCCAGCAGTTATGGCAGAAACACTGAAGCTTTCTTT. Protein product: CASSYGRNTEAFF.

A few counts support this clone. This rearrangement joins TRBV5-1 to TRBJ1-1, with D perhaps matching TRBD1 (6 bases). Germline CDR1 and CDR2: SGHRS and YFSETQ. The CDR3 has 15 residues. The ends were cut back, 0 bases at V and 0 bases at J, with 9 bases in the middle. CDR3 nucleotides: TGCGCCAGCAGCTTGGGGGACACCCTGAACACTGAAGCTTTCTTT. This gives the protein CASSLGDTLNTEAFF.

The genes are TRBV6-1 and TRBJ2-3; 11 bases match TRBD2. The CDR3 spans 18 residues. V shed 0 bases and J 2 bases; nucleotides not matched to a gene: 7. Germline CDR1 and CDR2: MNHNS and SASEGT. The CDR3 loop reads CASSEADLGLADTDTQYF. In nucleotides, the CDR3 is TGTGCCAGCAGTGAAGCTGACTTGGGACTAGCGGACACAGATACGCAGTATTTT.

This clone has more than one count but fewer than ten. The chain couples TRBV28 to TRBJ1-5, with D tentatively TRBD1 (5 bases). Trimming took 10 bases from V and 4 from J, leaving 17 bases between them. The CDR3 consists of 14 residues. Germline CDR1 MDHEN, CDR2 SYDVKM. CDR3 bases: TGTGCCACCACTAACGGGGGGTGGAATCAGCCCCAGCATTTT. Amino acids: CATTNGGWNQPQHF.

This clone was seen only a few times. The rearrangement uses TRBV6-2 or TRBV6-3 and TRBJ1-2; 7 bases match TRBD1. V was pared by 5 bases and J by 2 bases, with 5 bases of the junction left unmatched. CDR3 length: 14 residues. Germline CDR1 MNHEY, CDR2 SVGEGT. CDR3 coding DNA: TGTGCCAGCAGTCTACCGGGACAGAACTATGGCTACACCTTC. Translating gives CASSLPGQNYGYTF.

This clone was detected once. This chain joins TRBV7-3 and TRBJ1-1; 10 nucleotides align to TRBD1. Germline V gene data show CDR1 as SGHTA and CDR2 as FQGTGA. The trim removed 4 bases at V and 4 bases at J, leaving 9 bases unmatched. The CDR3 extends over 16 amino acids. The CDR3 nucleotides are TGTGCCAGCAGCTCACATCGGGGGACAGGGGTCACTGAAGCTTTCTTT. As protein: CASSSHRGTGVTEAFF.

J is TRBJ2-3 and V is TRBV7-7; the D gene is possibly TRBD1 (5 bases). Germline values: CDR1 SSHAT, CDR2 FNYEAQ (reference sequence). The CDR3 runs 13 residues. CDR3 sequence: CGQTPGCTDTQYF. The CDR3 region has the DNA TGTGGCCAGACTCCAGGGTGCACAGATACGCAGTATTTT.

The rearrangement uses TRBV12-3 or TRBV12-4 and TRBJ2-3; D unresolved. V was clipped by 3 bases and J by 4 bases, with 2 bases between them. The CDR3 consists of 11 residues. CDR3 amino acids: CASSFADTQYF. The CDR3 DNA sequence: TGTGCCAGCAGTTTCGCAGATACGCAGTATTTT.

By share of the sample, this clone is medium-sized. The genes are TRBV19 and TRBJ1-2; 7 bases are shared with TRBD1. The germline V gene has CDR1 LNHDA and CDR2 SQIVND (reference sequence). V was pared by 4 bases and J by 6 bases, with 8 bases of the junction left unmatched. The CDR3 sequence is 14 residues long. The CDR3 loop is CASSRPGTEDGYTF. Here the CDR3 DNA reads TGTGCCAGTAGTAGGCCCGGGACAGAGGATGGCTACACCTTC.

In its sample, this clone was seen a few times. V usage is TRBV2 and J usage is TRBJ2-7; D gene unclear. The CDR3 extends over 13 amino acids. Germline CDR1 SNHLY, CDR2 FYNNEI. Trimming stripped 4 bases from V and 3 bases from J, with 10 bases between. The CDR3 sequence: CASSVQTSYEQYF. In DNA form, the CDR3 reads TGTGCCAGCAGTGTACAGACCAGCTACGAGCAGTACTTC. Full variable domain (rest looked up from reference TRBV2 and TRBJ2-7): EPEVTQTPSHQVTQMGQEVILRCVPISNHLYFYWYRQILGQKVEFLVSFYNNEISEKSEIFDDQFSVERPDGSNFTLKIRSTKLEDSAMYFCASSVQTSYEQYFGPGTRLTVT.

The chain carries TRBV6-5 and TRBJ2-4; a weak D match, TRBD2 (5 bases). This CDR3 comprises 14 residues. The V end lost 7 bases, the J end lost 6 bases, and 16 bases lay between the germline ends. The germline gives CDR1 MNHEY, CDR2 SVGAGI. This chain's CDR3 is CASKRTELGNIQYF. The CDR3 DNA reads TGTGCCAGCAAGCGGACCGAGTTAGGAAACATTCAGTACTTC.

The V and J genes are TRBV2 and TRBJ1-1; no clear D gene. CDR1 SNHLY and CDR2 FYNNEI come from the germline V gene. Trimming took 5 bases from V and 5 from J, leaving 6 bases between them. CDR3 length: 11 residues. CDR3 sequence reads: CASSITTEAFF. CDR3 in DNA: TGTGCCAGCAGTATCACAACTGAAGCTTTCTTT.

The chain has TRBV28 and TRBJ2-7; 9 bases fit TRBD1. The CDR3 has 14 amino acids. V shed 5 bases, J shed 5 bases, and the junction held 7 bases outside the gene matches. In germline, CDR1 is MDHEN, CDR2 SYDVKM. This CDR3 reads CASSGPGQGNEQYF. The DNA of the CDR3 is TGTGCCAGCAGTGGGCCGGGACAGGGAAACGAGCAGTACTTC.

V is TRBV15 and J is TRBJ1-4, with a possible D match to TRBD1 (5 bases). CDR3 length: 14 residues. Germline-derived CDR1 and CDR2 are LNHNV and YYDKDF (reference sequence). V was cut by 1 base and J by 4 bases, with 7 bases left in between. CDR3 coding DNA: TGTGCCACCAGCAGAGGGGGGGATAATGAAAAACTGTTTTTT. Amino acid sequence: CATSRGGDNEKLFF.

The chain employs TRBV5-1 and TRBJ2-5, with D perhaps matching TRBD1 (5 bases). The CDR3 runs 14 residues. V was trimmed by 3 bases and J by 2 bases, leaving 11 bases between them. The germline V gene encodes CDR1 SGHRS and CDR2 YFSETQ. In DNA, the CDR3 is TGCGCCAGCAGCTCTGGACATACTCAAGAGACCCAGTACTTC. As protein: CASSSGHTQETQYF.

This chain joins TRBV6-5 and TRBJ1-1, with a tentative D call TRBD1 (5 bases). CDR1 is MNHEY and CDR2 is SVGAGI in the germline V gene. Trimming pared 7 bases from V and 5 bases from J, leaving 17 bases between. The CDR3 extends over 14 amino acids. CDR3 in amino acids: CASTGGGARTEAFF. CDR3 coding DNA: TGTGCCAGCACAGGAGGAGGGGCTCGAACTGAAGCTTTCTTT.

This clone was picked up a small number of times. V and J are TRBV7-7 and TRBJ2-5, with a possible D match to TRBD1 (6 bases). The CDR3 is 14 amino acids. The germline V and J ends were trimmed by 0 bases and 5 bases, with 10 bases remaining between them. The germline gives CDR1 SSHAT, CDR2 FNYEAQ (reference sequence). CDR3 DNA sequence: TGTGCCAGCAGCTTAGCCGGACAGCTGGAGACCCAGTACTTC. Translation: CASSLAGQLETQYF.

Only a few counts were recorded for this clone. This sequence joins TRBV4-1 and TRBJ1-2; D uncertain. The germline gives CDR1 MGHRA, CDR2 YSYEKL. V dropped 1 base and J dropped 0 bases, with 6 bases sitting between them. This CDR3 spans 14 amino acids. CDR3 amino acids: CASSQGLANYGYTF. The CDR3 DNA reads as TGCGCCAGCAGCCAAGGTCTAGCTAACTATGGCTACACCTTC.

V is TRBV19 and J is TRBJ1-2; 11 bases align to TRBD1. The V segment lost 4 bases and the J segment 8 bases; nucleotides outside the gene matches: 3. CDR3 length equals 13 residues. Germline V gene data show CDR1 as LNHDA and CDR2 as SQIVND (reference sequence). The CDR3, as DNA: TGTGCCAGTAGTAGGGGACAGGGGGGCGGCTACACCTTC. It codes for CASSRGQGGGYTF.

This clone was seen only once. The gene calls are TRBV7-3 and TRBJ2-1; no clear D. V gave up 5 bases and J gave up 9 bases, with 14 bases separating them. CDR1 and CDR2 from the germline V gene are SGHTA and FQGTGA. The CDR3 extends over 13 amino acids. CDR3 sequence (DNA): TGTGCCAGCAGCCCCTTTATGTCCGGTGAGCAGTTCTTC. It is translated as CASSPFMSGEQFF. Looking up the rest from reference TRBV7-3 and TRBJ2-1 gives the full variable domain: GAGVSQTPSNKVTEKGKYVELRCDPISGHTALYWYRQSLGQGPEFLIYFQGTGAADDSGLPNDRFFAVRPEGSVSTLKIQRTERGDSAVYLCASSPFMSGEQFFGPGTRLTVL.

The table lists this clone with a count of one. The chain has TRBV18 and TRBJ1-4, with D possibly being TRBD1 (6 bases). Germline values: CDR1 KGHSH, CDR2 LQKENI. CDR3 size: 13 residues. Trimming took 3 bases from V and 6 from J, leaving 8 bases between them. CDR3 loop: CASSPWTDEKLFF. The CDR3 bases are TGTGCCAGCTCACCTTGGACAGATGAAAAACTGTTTTTT.

The chain combines TRBV21-1 with TRBJ2-5; the table's D call, TRBD2, has no DNA check behind it. TRBV21-1 counts as a pseudogene. This CDR3 spans 22 amino acids. The CDR3 sequence: CASTEGTSGRGSLGWYQETQYF. The CDR3 DNA sequence: TGTGCCAGCACCGAGGGAACTAGCGGGAGAGGGTCCCTTGGATGGTACCAAGAGACCCAGTACTTC.

This clone is classed as medium-sized. This chain connects TRBV28 to TRBJ2-7; possible D gene TRBD1, 8 bases. V lost 6 bases to trimming and J lost 5 bases, with 29 bases between them. Germline V gives CDR1 MDHEN, CDR2 SYDVKM. The CDR3 loop spans 18 amino acids. CDR3 DNA: TGTGCCAGCAGCCCAGTACAGGGGGGGGTCCCCATTCATGACGAGCAGTACTTC. It codes for CASSPVQGGVPIHDEQYF.

A few counts support this clone. V gene TRBV30 combines with J gene TRBJ1-4, with TRBD1 identical over 9 bases. The CDR3 length is 13 residues. V lost 3 bases and J lost 13; bases outside the gene matches: 9. Germline CDR1 is GTSNPN and CDR2 is SVGIG (reference sequence). The DNA of the CDR3 is TGTGCCTGGAGAGACCCCGGGACAGGGCTACTGTTTTTT. Protein: CAWRDPGTGLLFF.

As DNA, the CDR3 is TGTGCCAGCTCACCTCCGGGTTTTCGTGAAAAACTGTTTTTT. Amino acid sequence: CASSPPGFREKLFF. The gene calls are TRBV18 and TRBJ1-4; no firm D call. Per the germline V gene, CDR1 is KGHSH and CDR2 is LQKENI. V lost 3 bases and J 7 bases, leaving 12 bases between the germline ends. CDR3 size: 14 residues.

This clone is a singleton in its sample. The chain has TRBV2 and TRBJ1-2, with D maybe TRBD1 (5 bases). Germline values: CDR1 SNHLY, CDR2 FYNNEI. This CDR3 is built from 13 residues. Trimming shortened V by 6 bases and J by 8 bases, and 16 bases separated the two germline ends. The CDR3 loop reads CASRTDPGEGYTF. CDR3 DNA sequence: TGTGCCAGCAGAACTGACCCGGGGGAAGGCTACACCTTC.